This TCR beta chain was sequenced during a study of blood T cell repertoires in COVID-19. Study as a whole: COVID-19 samples collected from the United States, Italy and Spain covered acute and convalescent phases. PBMCs, B-cell-depleted T cells, or T cells were the source of the cDNA or gDNA that made up the material.

Profiled with immunoSEQ multiplex PCR; TCRdb holds only in-frame clones, not every one. Of about 120,000 clones listed, 84% are singletons. Participants were aged about 18 to 90 years from 24 US areas. The V end was cut by 4 bases, the J end by 0 bases, with 13 bases between. This CDR3 is 16 amino acids long. Germline V CDR1 and CDR2: SGHTA, FQGTGA. Sequenced input: PBMCs or T cells enriched from blood (not recorded which). The chain has TRBV7-3 and TRBJ2-1; D might be TRBD2 (5 bases). This TCR derives from a woman between 25 and 40 years old who had recovered from COVID-19. CDR3 residues: CASSSKTGSSYNEQFF. The CDR3 bases are TGTGCCAGCAGCTCCAAGACGGGGAGCTCCTACAATGAGCAGTTCTTC.